These T cell receptor beta chains were read from a single sample in a study of blood T cell repertoires in COVID-19. The method was immunoSEQ multiplex PCR; TCRdb's version includes in-frame clones alone and lacks a portion of them. The sample includes fewer than 200,000 clones, around 80% of them seen just once. Sequencing was done on a sample of PBMCs or T cells enriched from blood (not recorded which). The source is a man aged 50-60 years who had recovered from COVID-19. CDR3s include the opening cysteine and the closing phenylalanine or tryptophan. A D gene is named only where the DNA matches it firmly. Clone size is given for some rows only: seen once, a few or many times, or a class if the clone is expanded.

NA	TRBV19	TRBJ1-5	NA	CASSIRGGGINQPQHF	TGTGCCAGTAGCATTCGAGGGGGAGGGATAAATCAGCCCCAGCATTTT
TRBD1	TRBV3-1/TRBV3-2	TRBJ1-2	NA	CASSHPGQNNYGYTF	TGTGCCAGCAGCCACCCGGGACAGAATAACTATGGCTACACCTTC
TRBD2	TRBV7-9	TRBJ2-7	NA	CASSPAGGPYEQYF	TGTGCCAGCAGCCCTGCGGGAGGACCCTACGAGCAGTACTTC
NA	TRBV6-2/TRBV6-3	TRBJ2-3	NA	CASSQSGDLGDTQYF	TGTGCCAGCAGTCAATCAGGGGATTTAGGAGATACGCAGTATTTT
TRBD1	TRBV6-5	TRBJ1-2	few	CASSRGIDYGYTF	TGTGCCAGCAGCAGGGGGATAGATTATGGCTACACCTTC
NA	TRBV5-6	TRBJ1-3	NA	CASSPRTGFVGNTIYF	TGTGCCAGCAGCCCACGAACAGGGTTTGTTGGAAACACCATATATTTT
TRBD1	TRBV29-1	TRBJ1-1	NA	CSASGQVNTEAFF	TGCAGCGCTTCGGGACAGGTGAACACTGAAGCTTTCTTT
NA	TRBV7-2	TRBJ2-5	NA	CASSLVGPGTLPGETQYF	TGTGCCAGCAGCTTAGTAGGTCCCGGGACTCTCCCTGGGGAGACCCAGTACTTC
NA	TRBV7-6	TRBJ1-6	few	CASSQNDRDNSPLHF	TGTGCCAGCAGCCAGAATGACAGAGATAATTCACCCCTCCACTTT
TRBD2	TRBV10-3	TRBJ2-5	NA	CAISVGTSGGAYQETQYF	TGTGCCATCAGTGTCGGGACTAGCGGGGGGGCGTACCAAGAGACCCAGTACTTC
TRBD2	TRBV5-1	TRBJ2-1	NA	CASSLGPGLAGGNEQFF	TGCGCCAGCAGCTTGGGTCCGGGACTAGCGGGGGGCAATGAGCAGTTCTTC
NA	TRBV9	TRBJ1-6	NA	CASSVSGTHNSPLHF	TGTGCCAGCAGCGTGTCCGGGACACACAATTCACCCCTCCACTTT
NA	TRBV11-2	TRBJ2-7	few	CASSLLPGGFDEQYF	TGTGCCAGCAGCCTCCTGCCAGGGGGGTTTGACGAGCAGTACTTC
NA	TRBV3-1/TRBV3-2	TRBJ2-1	NA	CASSQVGLLVF	TGTGCCAGCAGCCAAGTGGGACTTCTCGTCTTC
TRBD1	TRBV7-2	TRBJ2-1	NA	CASSADRGQKVEFF	TGTGCCAGCAGCGCCGACAGGGGTCAAAAGGTGGAGTTCTTC
NA	TRBV11-3	TRBJ2-5	once	CASSPRQVRETQYF	TGTGCCAGCAGCCCCAGACAGGTACGAGAGACCCAGTACTTC
NA	TRBV20-1	TRBJ1-2	once	CSASKGVDGYTF	TGCAGTGCTAGTAAAGGGGTGGATGGCTACACCTTC
NA	TRBV18	TRBJ1-5	NA	CASSPQWGANQPQHF	TGTGCCAGCTCACCACAATGGGGAGCCAATCAGCCCCAGCATTTT
TRBD2	TRBV2	TRBJ2-5	NA	CASRPLARQETQYF	TGTGCCAGCAGACCACTAGCGCGACAAGAGACCCAGTACTTC
NA	TRBV5-5	TRBJ2-6	NA	CASSLRRDSGANVLTF	TGTGCCAGCAGCTTGCGGCGGGATTCGGGGGCCAACGTCCTGACTTTC
TRBD1	TRBV7-9	TRBJ2-7	NA	CASSLRQGKNEQYF	TGTGCCAGCAGCTTGAGACAGGGGAAGAACGAGCAGTACTTC
TRBD1	TRBV11-2	TRBJ2-4	NA	CASAPRDRVTRGKNIQYF	TGTGCCAGCGCCCCCCGGGACAGGGTAACACGAGGCAAAAACATTCAGTACTTC
NA	TRBV5-1	TRBJ1-1	NA	CASSLVVQGQNTEAFF	TGCGCCAGCAGCTTGGTGGTTCAGGGACAGAACACTGAAGCTTTCTTT
TRBD1	TRBV4-3	TRBJ2-5	few	CASSHGQGSGETQYF	TGCGCCAGCAGCCATGGACAGGGAAGTGGAGAGACCCAGTACTTC
TRBD1	TRBV18	TRBJ2-5	NA	CASSPPANRGRETQYF	TGTGCCAGCTCACCACCCGCCAACAGGGGCCGAGAGACCCAGTACTTC
TRBD2	TRBV29-1	TRBJ2-7	NA	CSAGLAGVYEQYF	TGCAGCGCAGGACTAGCGGGGGTCTACGAGCAGTACTTC
TRBD2	TRBV3-1/TRBV3-2	TRBJ2-3	NA	CASSQGLAGEYF	TGTGCCAGCAGCCAAGGACTAGCGGGGGAGTATTTT
NA	TRBV18	TRBJ2-7	NA	CASSISQGYEQYF	TGTGCCAGCTCCATATCCCAGGGCTACGAGCAGTACTTC
TRBD2	TRBV7-2	TRBJ2-4	NA	CASSFAIAGGPGKNIQYF	TGTGCCAGCAGCTTTGCAATAGCGGGGGGGCCTGGCAAAAACATTCAGTACTTC
TRBD1	TRBV9	TRBJ2-7	NA	CASSRTGSGEQYF	TGTGCCAGCAGCCGGACAGGGTCGGGGGAGCAGTACTTC
NA	TRBV6-2/TRBV6-3	TRBJ1-5	NA	CASSYNSNSNQPQHF	TGTGCCAGCAGTTACAACAGTAATAGCAATCAGCCCCAGCATTTT
NA	TRBV18	TRBJ2-5	NA	CASSPGQQETQYF	TGTGCCAGCTCACCCGGACAGCAAGAGACCCAGTACTTC
NA	TRBV27	TRBJ1-6	NA	CASSFAGESLHF	TGTGCCAGCAGTTTCGCGGGTGAGTCCCTCCACTTT
NA	TRBV2	TRBJ1-4	NA	CATNSGNEKLFF	TGTGCCACCAACTCAGGAAATGAAAAACTGTTTTTT